Listed below are T cell receptor beta chains from one sample, sequenced in a study of blood T cell repertoires in COVID-19. Clones were read by immunoSEQ multiplex PCR, and TCRdb kept only the in-frame ones, dropping some. Of roughly 66,000 clones listed, 70% to 85% are singletons. The source material was peripheral blood. The receptors come from a man aged 60-69 years with acute or convalescent COVID-19. Each CDR3 is given with its conserved first and last residue. D genes are given only for firm matches. Clone size is not always given. Where it is, it says once, few, many or a class for expanded clones.

>TRBD1|TRBV5-1|-|TRBJ1-6
TGCGCCAGCAGCTTTAAGGGGACAGATCGATCACCCCTCCACTTT
CASSFKGTDRSPLHF
>-|TRBV30|-|TRBJ1-5
TGTGCCTGGAGCGCGGAGGGTTCGCAGCCCCAGCATTTT
CAWSAEGSQPQHF
>TRBD1|TRBV30|-|TRBJ1-5
TGTGCCTGGAGTAGAAAAGGGACAGTCGGCTTCCAGCCCCAGCATTTT
CAWSRKGTVGFQPQHF
>TRBD1|TRBV10-1|-|TRBJ1-1
TGCGCCAGCAGTCCGACAGGGCCAACAAAAGCTTTCTTT
CASSPTGPTKAFF
>-|TRBV30|-|TRBJ1-6
TGTGCCTGGGCATCAGGGGTGAATTCACCCCTCCACTTT
CAWASGVNSPLHF
>TRBD1|TRBV14|-|TRBJ1-2
TGTGCCAGCAGCCAAGATGTCACGACAGGGAACTATGGCTACACCTTC
CASSQDVTTGNYGYTF
>-|TRBV7-9|-|TRBJ1-6
TGTGCCAGCAGCTCCGGGGGGGCAGGGCATAATTCACCCCTCCACTTT
CASSSGGAGHNSPLHF
>TRBD1|TRBV20-1|once|TRBJ2-7
TGCAGTGCCACAGGGGGCTACGAGCAGTACTTC
CSATGGYEQYF
>-|TRBV30|-|TRBJ2-3
TGTGCCTGGAGTGTAGCTAGTAGCACAGATACGCAGTATTTT
CAWSVASSTDTQYF
>-|TRBV12-3/TRBV12-4|-|TRBJ2-5
TGTGCCAGCAGTTCCGAAGAGACCCAGTACTTC
CASSSEETQYF
>-|TRBV30|-|TRBJ1-5
TGTGCCTGGACTAAGGACAATAGCAATCAGCCCCAGCATTTT
CAWTKDNSNQPQHF
>-|TRBV7-9|-|TRBJ1-1
TGTGCCAGCAGTTCTATTGGGCTGGAAGCTTTCTTT
CASSSIGLEAFF
>-|TRBV6-6|-|TRBJ1-5
TGTGCCAGCAGTTACTGGCAGAGCAATCAGCCCCAGCATTTT
CASSYWQSNQPQHF
>TRBD1|TRBV6-2/TRBV6-3|-|TRBJ1-5
TGTGCCAGCAGTTACTCGATCGGACAGGGCCAGCCCAGCAATCAGCCCCAGCATTTT
CASSYSIGQGQPSNQPQHF
>TRBD1|TRBV19|once|TRBJ2-1
TGTGCCAGTAGTATAGCCGACAGGGAACAGTTCTTC
CASSIADREQFF
>TRBD1|TRBV19|-|TRBJ1-5
TGTGCCAGTAGTATATGGAGCGGACAGGGTCTTCATCAGCCCCAGCATTTT
CASSIWSGQGLHQPQHF
>-|TRBV4-3|-|TRBJ1-2
TGCGCCAGCAGCCAAGAGATAAACAGGGAAGGCTACACCTTC
CASSQEINREGYTF
>-|TRBV20-1|-|TRBJ1-6
TGCAGTGCTAGTCCGATTGGGACAATTAATTCACCCCTCCACTTT
CSASPIGTINSPLHF